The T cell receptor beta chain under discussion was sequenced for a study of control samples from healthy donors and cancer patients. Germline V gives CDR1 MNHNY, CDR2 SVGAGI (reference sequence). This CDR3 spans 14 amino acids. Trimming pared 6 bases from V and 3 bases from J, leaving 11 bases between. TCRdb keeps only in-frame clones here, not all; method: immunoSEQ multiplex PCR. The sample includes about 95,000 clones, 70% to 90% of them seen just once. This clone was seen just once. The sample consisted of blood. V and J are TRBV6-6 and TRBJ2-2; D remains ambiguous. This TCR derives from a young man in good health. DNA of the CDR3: TGTGCCAGCAGGGACGGTTTTGACACCGGGGAGCTGTTTTTT. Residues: CASRDGFDTGELFF.